The rows below give T cell receptor beta chains drawn from one sample of a study of T cell repertoires in cytomegalovirus infection. TCRdb called the reads again in MiXCR, with one record for every CDR3 protein. The data hold roughly 920,000 distinct CDR3 sequences, with approximately 33% observed a single time. No antigen has been assigned to these receptors. This material consisted of cultured CD8+ T cells from PBMCs, taken from culture after CMV antigen stimulation. These receptors all stem from a human donor in good health (CMV status not recorded). Some clones in this sample may be carry-over from other donors' samples. CDR3s include the opening cysteine and the closing phenylalanine or tryptophan. A D gene is named only where the DNA matches it firmly. Clone size appears in some rows only: once, few, many, or a class for an expanded clone.

D gene	V gene	clone size	J gene	CDR3 protein	CDR3 DNA
TRBD2	TRBV4-1	NA	TRBJ2-3	CASSQEAGGPPDTQYF	TGCGCCAGCAGCCAAGAAGCGGGGGGACCGCCAGATACGCAGTATTTT
NA	TRBV7-8	many	TRBJ2-5	CASTRGPSQETQYF	TGTGCCAGCACCCGGGGGCCTTCCCAAGAGACCCAGTACTTC
NA	TRBV11-3	few	TRBJ1-1	CASSDPNTEAFF	TGTGCCAGCAGCGACCCGAACACTGAAGCTTTCTTT
NA	TRBV27	NA	TRBJ1-6	CASSLRQGHSPLHF	TGTGCCAGCAGTTTAAGGCAGGGTCACTCACCCCTCCACTTT
NA	TRBV6-2/TRBV6-3	few	TRBJ1-1	CASSAVKNTEAFF	TGTGCCAGCAGTGCAGTAAAGAACACTGAAGCTTTCTTT
NA	TRBV6-5	NA	TRBJ1-2	CASSPAVYYGYTF	TGTGCCAGCAGCCCCGCAGTTTACTATGGCTACACCTTC
NA	TRBV27	many	TRBJ2-5	CASTDLGAEETQYF	TGTGCCAGCACAGACCTCGGTGCCGAAGAGACCCAGTACTTC
NA	TRBV12-3/TRBV12-4	many	TRBJ1-2	CASSYRGSPEMEGYTF	TGTGCCAGCAGTTACCGGGGATCACCTGAGATGGAAGGCTACACCTTC
NA	TRBV20-1	few	TRBJ1-1	CSARVRGNTEAFF	TGCAGTGCTAGAGTCAGGGGGAACACTGAAGCTTTCTTT
NA	TRBV6-6	NA	TRBJ2-5	CASSNADKTEETQYF	TGTGCCAGCAGTAACGCGGATAAGACAGAAGAGACCCAGTACTTC
NA	TRBV7-2	many	TRBJ1-5	CASSLGRDWDQPQHF	TGTGCCAGCAGCTTAGGCAGGGATTGGGATCAGCCCCAGCATTTT
NA	TRBV2	few	TRBJ2-3	CASSEEGRGDTQYF	TGTGCCAGCAGTGAAGAGGGCCGAGGAGATACGCAGTATTTT
TRBD1	TRBV6-5	once	TRBJ1-2	CASSFPGTGEHGYTF	TGTGCCAGCAGTTTCCCCGGGACAGGGGAACATGGCTACACCTTC
TRBD2	TRBV7-9	NA	TRBJ2-3	CASSLVGLAGGSTDTQYF	TGTGCCAGCAGCTTAGTAGGGCTAGCGGGGGGAAGCACAGATACGCAGTATTTT
NA	TRBV28	many	TRBJ1-6	CASSLVGSPLHF	TGTGCCAGCAGTTTGGTAGGATCACCCCTCCACTTT
NA	TRBV27	NA	TRBJ1-5	CASSFGGGDQPQHF	TGTGCCAGCAGTTTCGGGGGGGGGGATCAGCCCCAGCATTTT
NA	TRBV19	NA	TRBJ1-2	CVSRNDSPFYGYTF	TGTGTCAGTAGGAACGACAGCCCCTTCTATGGCTACACCTTC
NA	TRBV4-3	few	TRBJ1-1	CASSQAVPNTEAFF	TGCGCCAGCAGCCAAGCTGTGCCGAACACTGAAGCTTTCTTT
TRBD1	TRBV7-9	many	TRBJ1-1	CASSPPLGTGAAWGTEAFF	TGTGCCAGCAGCCCTCCCCTAGGGACAGGGGCCGCGTGGGGAACTGAAGCTTTCTTT
NA	TRBV7-9	NA	TRBJ2-3	CANSLAYTDTQYF	TGTGCCAACAGCTTAGCGTACACAGATACGCAGTATTTT
NA	TRBV7-8	many	TRBJ2-5	CASSRPFGSGETQYF	TGTGCCAGCAGCCGCCCTTTTGGGAGCGGGGAGACCCAGTACTTC
TRBD2	TRBV5-4	NA	TRBJ2-3	CASSLKLAGESTDTQYF	TGTGCCAGCAGCTTGAAGCTAGCGGGGGAGAGCACAGATACGCAGTATTTT
TRBD2	TRBV6-2/TRBV6-3	few	TRBJ2-2	CAGKAGGITGELFF	TGTGCCGGAAAAGCGGGGGGGATCACCGGGGAGCTGTTTTTT
NA	TRBV29-1	NA	TRBJ1-2	CSVRGGLIHGYTF	TGCAGCGTTCGAGGGGGACTCATCCATGGCTACACCTTC
NA	TRBV6-1	NA	TRBJ1-2	CASSGPQEPNYGYTF	TGTGCCAGCAGTGGACCTCAGGAACCTAACTATGGCTACACCTTC
NA	TRBV6-2/TRBV6-3	few	TRBJ2-3	CASSDGLDTQYF	TGTGCCAGCAGTGACGGGTTAGATACGCAGTATTTT
TRBD1	TRBV10-3	NA	TRBJ2-5	CAISEGQGQETQYF	TGTGCCATCAGTGAGGGACAGGGCCAAGAGACCCAGTACTTC
NA	TRBV7-9	NA	TRBJ1-1	CASRVQTEAFF	TGTGCCAGCAGGGTTCAAACTGAAGCTTTCTTT
NA	TRBV20-1	few	TRBJ2-2	CSARALEGGLTGELFF	TGCAGTGCTAGAGCCCTGGAGGGGGGCCTCACCGGGGAGCTGTTTTTT
TRBD1	TRBV15	NA	TRBJ1-1	CATRSRTGNTEAFF	TGTGCCACCAGGTCTAGGACAGGGAACACTGAAGCTTTCTTT
NA	TRBV15	NA	TRBJ1-5	CATSRVTGAANQPQHF	TGTGCCACCAGCAGGGTAACAGGCGCTGCCAATCAGCCCCAGCATTTT
NA	TRBV6-1	many	TRBJ2-7	CASSEGETRYQGYEQYF	TGTGCCAGCAGTGAAGGTGAAACTAGGTATCAGGGCTACGAGCAGTACTTC